The 3 T cell receptor beta chains reported below all come from one sample, sequenced in a study of T-cell reconstitution after alpha-beta-depleted transplantation in children. Preparing the TCRbeta library involved the use of unique molecular identifiers. TCRdb itself ran the PCR reads through MiXCR, one entry per CDR3 protein. The repertoire holds about 460,000 distinct CDR3 sequences, with under 15% as singletons. Sample: PBMCs from the stem cell graft donor, taken from the stem cell graft. These receptor sequences come from a human donor who donated a stem cell graft to a child with combined immunodeficiency.

This clonotype turned up a few times. The chain links TRBV3-1 to TRBJ1-6; D is unresolved. CDR1 and CDR2 (germline): LGHDT, YNNKEL (reference sequence). The V end was cut by 1 base, the J end by 9 bases, with 16 bases between. This CDR3 region has 16 residues. CDR3 amino acids: CASSQGSRFESSPLHF. The CDR3 DNA follows: TGTGCCAGCAGCCAAGGAAGCCGGTTTGAGAGTTCACCCCTCCACTTT.

This sequence joins TRBV24-1 and TRBJ2-2; TRBD1 matches at 10 bases. Germline CDR1 KGHDR, CDR2 SFDVKD. The CDR3 is made up of 17 amino acids. V trimming: 4 bases; J trimming: 4 bases; junction bases outside the gene matches: 8. The chain's CDR3 is CATSDLRQGAGTGELFF. CDR3 nucleotides: TGTGCCACCAGTGACCTACGACAGGGGGCGGGCACCGGGGAGCTGTTTTTT.

This clonotype has only a few counts. The rearrangement uses TRBV20-1 and TRBJ1-6; D might be TRBD1 (6 bases). This CDR3 is 14 amino acids long. Between the trimmed V and J ends, which lost 4 bases and 8 bases, there was a span of 15 bases. The V gene's germline CDR1 is DFQATT and CDR2 SNEGSKA (reference sequence). CDR3 loop: CSATAGAVDSPLHF. The CDR3 DNA is TGCAGTGCTACCGCGGGGGCAGTGGATTCACCCCTCCACTTT.